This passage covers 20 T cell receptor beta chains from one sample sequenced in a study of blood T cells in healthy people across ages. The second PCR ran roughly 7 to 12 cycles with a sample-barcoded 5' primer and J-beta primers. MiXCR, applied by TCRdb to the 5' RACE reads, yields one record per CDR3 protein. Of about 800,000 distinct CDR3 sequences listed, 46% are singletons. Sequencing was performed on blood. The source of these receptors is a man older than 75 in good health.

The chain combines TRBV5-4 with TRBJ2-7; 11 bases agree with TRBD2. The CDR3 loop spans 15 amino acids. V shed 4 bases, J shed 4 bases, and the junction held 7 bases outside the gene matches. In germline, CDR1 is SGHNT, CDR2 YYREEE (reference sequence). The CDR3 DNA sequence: TGTGCCAGCAGCCCGGCGGCTAGCGGGAGGTACGAGCAGTACTTC. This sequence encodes CASSPAASGRYEQYF.

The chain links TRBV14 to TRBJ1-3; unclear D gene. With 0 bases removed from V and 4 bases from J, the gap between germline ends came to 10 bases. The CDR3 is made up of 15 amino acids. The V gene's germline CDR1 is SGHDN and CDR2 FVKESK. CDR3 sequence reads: CASSQDRPGGNTIYF. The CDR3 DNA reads TGTGCCAGCAGCCAAGATAGGCCAGGCGGAAACACCATATATTTT.

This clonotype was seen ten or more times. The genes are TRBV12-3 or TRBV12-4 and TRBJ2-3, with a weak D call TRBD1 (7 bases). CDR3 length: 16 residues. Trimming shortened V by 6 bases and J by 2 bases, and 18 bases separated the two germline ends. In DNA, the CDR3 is TGTGCCAGCAGCCCAGGGGGGAGCGCGAACACAGATACGCAGTATTTT. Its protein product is CASSPGGSANTDTQYF.

CDR3: CSARDFVAYQETQYF. The DNA of the CDR3 is TGCAGTGCTAGAGATTTCGTGGCTTACCAAGAGACCCAGTACTTC. This chain joins TRBV20-1 and TRBJ2-5; no reliable D call. Between the trimmed V and J ends, which lost 0 bases and 0 bases, there was a span of 11 bases. CDR1 and CDR2 from the germline V gene are DFQATT and SNEGSKA (reference sequence). This CDR3 contains 15 residues.

This CDR3 reads CASSPWDKQETQYF. CDR3 coding DNA: TGTGCCAGCAGCCCTTGGGACAAGCAAGAGACCCAGTACTTC. V and J are TRBV3-1 and TRBJ2-5, with D possibly TRBD1 on 6 matching bases. The V end lost 4 bases, the J end lost 2 bases, and 11 bases lay between the germline ends. This CDR3 is 14 amino acids long. The germline gives CDR1 LGHDT, CDR2 YNNKEL (reference sequence).

In DNA form, the CDR3 reads TGTGCCAGCAGCGAACTCGGGACAGGGGGCGAGAGCTACACCTTC. Protein: CASSELGTGGESYTF. The V call is TRBV9, the J call TRBJ1-2; 12 nucleotides match TRBD1. This CDR3 has 15 amino acids. From germline, CDR1 is SGDLS and CDR2 YYNGEE. The V gene end was trimmed by 3 bases and the J gene end by 9 bases; junction bases not matched to a gene: 9.

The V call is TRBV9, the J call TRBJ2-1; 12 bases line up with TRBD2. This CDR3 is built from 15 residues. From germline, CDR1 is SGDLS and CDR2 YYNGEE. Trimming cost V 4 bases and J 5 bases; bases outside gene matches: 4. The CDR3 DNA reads TGTGCCAGCAGCATTCGACTAGCGGGAGACAATGAGCAGTTCTTC. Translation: CASSIRLAGDNEQFF.

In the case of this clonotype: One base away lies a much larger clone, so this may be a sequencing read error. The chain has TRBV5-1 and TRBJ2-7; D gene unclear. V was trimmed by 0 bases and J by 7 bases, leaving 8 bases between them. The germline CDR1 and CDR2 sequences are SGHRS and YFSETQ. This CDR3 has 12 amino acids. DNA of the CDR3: TGCGCCAGCAGCTTGGACGACCGTGAGCAGTACTTC. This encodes CASSLDDREQYF. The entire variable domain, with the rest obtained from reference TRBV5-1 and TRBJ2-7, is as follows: KAGVTQTPRYLIKTRGQQVTLSCSPISGHRSVSWYQQTPGQGLQFLFEYFSETQRNKGNFPGRFSGRQFSNSRSEMNVSTLELGDSALYLCASSLDDREQYFGPGTRLTVT.

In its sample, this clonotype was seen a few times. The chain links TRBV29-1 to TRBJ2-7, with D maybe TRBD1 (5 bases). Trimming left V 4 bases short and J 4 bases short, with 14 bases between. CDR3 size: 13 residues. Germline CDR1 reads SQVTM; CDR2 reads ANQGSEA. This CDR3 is CSVVEDNVYEQYF. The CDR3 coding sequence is TGCAGCGTTGTAGAGGACAACGTATACGAGCAGTACTTC.

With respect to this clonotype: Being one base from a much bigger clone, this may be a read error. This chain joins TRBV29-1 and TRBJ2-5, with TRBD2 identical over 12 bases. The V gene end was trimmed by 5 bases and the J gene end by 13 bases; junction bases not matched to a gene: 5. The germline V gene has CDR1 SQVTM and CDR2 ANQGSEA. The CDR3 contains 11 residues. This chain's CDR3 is CSVRLAGETYF. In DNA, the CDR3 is TGCAGCGTTAGACTAGCGGGAGAGACGTACTTC.

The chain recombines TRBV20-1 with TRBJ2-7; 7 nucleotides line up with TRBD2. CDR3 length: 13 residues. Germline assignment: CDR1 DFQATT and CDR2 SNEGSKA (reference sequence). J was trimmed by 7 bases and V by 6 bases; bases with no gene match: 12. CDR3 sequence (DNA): TGCAGTGCCTCCGGGACTACGACAAAAGAGCAGTACTTC. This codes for CSASGTTTKEQYF.

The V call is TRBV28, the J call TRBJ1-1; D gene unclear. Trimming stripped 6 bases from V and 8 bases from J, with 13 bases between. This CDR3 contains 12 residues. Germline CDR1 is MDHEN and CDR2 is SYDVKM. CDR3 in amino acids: CASRLRAQEAFF. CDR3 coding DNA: TGTGCCAGCAGACTCCGAGCCCAGGAAGCTTTCTTT.

CDR3 residues: CAISPGQQRGETQYF. CDR3 nucleotide sequence: TGTGCCATCAGTCCAGGACAACAGAGGGGAGAGACCCAGTACTTC. This sequence joins TRBV10-3 and TRBJ2-5; D tentatively fits TRBD1 or TRBD2 (5 bases each). V was trimmed by 5 bases and J by 4 bases, leaving 17 bases between them. The V gene's germline CDR1 is ENHRY and CDR2 SYGVKD. The CDR3 is made up of 15 amino acids.

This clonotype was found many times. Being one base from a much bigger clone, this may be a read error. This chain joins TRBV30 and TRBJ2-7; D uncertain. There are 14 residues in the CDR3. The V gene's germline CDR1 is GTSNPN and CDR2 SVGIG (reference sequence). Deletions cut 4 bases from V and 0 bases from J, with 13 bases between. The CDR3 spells CAWTPRGSSYEQYF. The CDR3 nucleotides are TGTGCCTGGACCCCCCGTGGCAGCTCCTACGAGCAGTACTTC. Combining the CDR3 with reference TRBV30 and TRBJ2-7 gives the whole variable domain SQTIHQWPATLVQPVGSPLSLECTVEGTSNPNLYWYRQAAGRGLQLLFYSVGIGQISSEVPQNLSASRPQDRQFILSSKKLLLSDSGFYLCAWTPRGSSYEQYFGPGTRLTVT.

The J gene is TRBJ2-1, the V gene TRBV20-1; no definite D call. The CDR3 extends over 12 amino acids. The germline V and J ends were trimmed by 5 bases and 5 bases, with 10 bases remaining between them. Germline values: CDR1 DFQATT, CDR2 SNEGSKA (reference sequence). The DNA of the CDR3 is TGCAGTGCTGGCGGAACCAACAATGAGCAGTTCTTC. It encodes CSAGGTNNEQFF.

In nucleotides, the CDR3 is TGTGCCAGTCCCAGCCCTAGGGGCACCACTGAAGCTTTCTTT. It translates to CASPSPRGTTEAFF. The chain is built from TRBV2 and TRBJ1-1; tentative D call: TRBD1 (5 bases). The CDR3 contains 14 residues. Looked up from germline, CDR1 is SNHLY and CDR2 is FYNNEI. V lost 9 bases, J lost 4 bases, and 18 bases lay in between.

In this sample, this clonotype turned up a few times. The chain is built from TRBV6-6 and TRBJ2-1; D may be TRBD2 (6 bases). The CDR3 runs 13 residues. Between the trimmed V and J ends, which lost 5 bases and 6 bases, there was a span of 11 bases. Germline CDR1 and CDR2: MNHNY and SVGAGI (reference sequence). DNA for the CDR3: TGTGCCAGCAGTACTGGGACTTTCAATGAGCAGTTCTTC. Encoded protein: CASSTGTFNEQFF.

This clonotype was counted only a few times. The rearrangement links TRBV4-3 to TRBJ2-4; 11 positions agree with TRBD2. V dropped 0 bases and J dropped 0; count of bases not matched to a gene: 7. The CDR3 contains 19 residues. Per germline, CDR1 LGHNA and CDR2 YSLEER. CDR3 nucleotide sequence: TGCGCCAGCAGCCAAGAGCTAGCGGGAGGTCTATCAGCCAAAAACATTCAGTACTTC. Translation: CASSQELAGGLSAKNIQYF.

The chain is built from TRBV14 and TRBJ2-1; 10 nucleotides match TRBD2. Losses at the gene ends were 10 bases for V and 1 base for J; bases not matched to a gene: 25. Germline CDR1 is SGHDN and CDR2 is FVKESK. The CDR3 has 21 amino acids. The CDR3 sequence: CATSRAMGTASGRRSYNEQFF. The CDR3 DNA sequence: TGTGCCACCTCCCGCGCCATGGGTACTGCTAGCGGGAGAAGGTCCTACAATGAGCAGTTCTTC.

The CDR3 sequence: CASSELRDGGPYGYTF. The CDR3 coding sequence is TGTGCCAGCAGCGAACTAAGGGACGGCGGACCTTATGGCTACACCTTC. The chain has TRBV2 and TRBJ1-2; D may be TRBD1 (5 bases). The CDR3 has 16 residues. Germline assignment: CDR1 SNHLY and CDR2 FYNNEI. The germline V and J ends were trimmed by 6 bases and 5 bases, with 22 bases remaining between them.